This record looks at one TCR beta chain sequence and its context. Its antigen is as yet unknown. Each individual donor underwent a draw of ten milliliters of peripheral blood. The V end lost 6 bases, the J end lost 8 bases, and 14 bases lay between the germline ends. The CDR3 has 13 amino acids. CDR1 and CDR2 (germline): MNHEY, SVGEGT. These data originate in a study of blood T cells in healthy people across ages. General observations from the study: Shifts in expanded clonotypes may have been confounded by donor CMV status, which was unknown.

Primers used in a second PCR of about 6 to 11 cycles were a sample-barcoded 5' primer and a J-beta primer mix. Via MiXCR, TCRdb re-called the 5' RACE reads, giving one row per CDR3 protein. The sample consists of roughly 700,000 distinct CDR3 sequences, 49% of them appearing once. The source of this sequence is a woman in her sixties or seventies in good health. The gene calls are TRBV6-2 or TRBV6-3 and TRBJ2-1; weak D call: TRBD2 (5 bases). The sequenced sample was blood. Written as DNA, the CDR3 is TGTGCCAGCAGCCGAAGCACTAGGCATGAGCAGTTCTTC. Protein sequence: CASSRSTRHEQFF.